Each of the 26 T cell receptor beta chains below was sequenced from the same sample in a study of PD-1 blockade in classical Hodgkin lymphoma. Time point defined: cycle 4 day 1 (C4D1), after more than five weeks of nivolumab. Patients all relapsed after autologous stem cell transplantation, and there was variation in brentuximab vedotin exposure. Profiling relied on immunoSEQ multiplex PCR, and the TCRdb table lists in-frame clones only, not all of them. The sample contains 64,000 or so clones, about 90% of which appear only once. Sequences were derived from peripheral blood mononuclear cells (PBMCs), sampled before the fourth cycle of nivolumab. Receptor source: a human donor with classical Hodgkin lymphoma.

V is TRBV4-2 and J is TRBJ1-2; 9 nucleotides align to TRBD1. The trim removed 1 base at V and 6 bases at J, leaving 6 bases unmatched. This CDR3 spans 15 amino acids. CDR1 and CDR2 from the germline V gene are LGHNA and YNFKEQ. The CDR3 DNA follows: TGTGCCAGCAGCCAAGCTGGACAGGGGATTAATGGCTACACCTTC. Protein sequence: CASSQAGQGINGYTF.

V usage is TRBV2 and J usage is TRBJ2-7; 7 bases agree with TRBD2. The CDR3 covers 14 residues. J gave up 0 bases and V 10 bases, and 9 bases lay outside the gene matches. Germline-derived CDR1 and CDR2 are SNHLY and FYNNEI. The CDR3 sequence is CATQGGVPSYEQYF. For the CDR3, the DNA is TGTGCCACCCAGGGAGGGGTCCCCTCCTACGAGCAGTACTTC. The entire variable domain, with the rest obtained from reference TRBV2 and TRBJ2-7, is as follows: EPEVTQTPSHQVTQMGQEVILRCVPISNHLYFYWYRQILGQKVEFLVSFYNNEISEKSEIFDDQFSVERPDGSNFTLKIRSTKLEDSAMYFCATQGGVPSYEQYFGPGTRLTVT.

The chain is built from TRBV6-5 and TRBJ2-1; D tentatively reads TRBD1 or TRBD2 (6 bases each). The CDR3 runs to 13 residues. Trimming took off 7 bases at V and 4 bases at J, with 11 bases between the two ends. Germline CDR1 is MNHEY and CDR2 is SVGAGI. The CDR3 DNA reads TGTGCCAGCACGGGGGACACATACAATGAGCAGTTCTTC. Protein sequence: CASTGDTYNEQFF.

The chain uses TRBV27 and TRBJ1-2; no reliable D call. Trimming took 6 bases from V and 4 from J, leaving 18 bases between them. The CDR3 contains 15 residues. Germline CDR1 reads MNHEY; CDR2 reads SMNVEV (reference sequence). The CDR3: CASSKLAAGSYGYTF. In nucleotides, the CDR3 is TGTGCCAGCAGCAAGTTAGCCGCGGGGAGCTATGGCTACACCTTC.

The chain is built from TRBV7-9 and TRBJ1-2; possible D gene TRBD1, 5 bases. Germline CDR1 reads SEHNR; CDR2 reads FQNEAQ (reference sequence). Deletions cut 2 bases from V and 5 bases from J, with 15 bases between. This CDR3 has 15 amino acids. The CDR3: CASSLSSGGFYGYTF. The CDR3 region has the DNA TGTGCCAGCAGCTTAAGTTCCGGGGGGTTTTATGGCTACACCTTC.

This clone was counted a single time. This chain uses TRBV6-5 with TRBJ2-5, with D unresolved. Germline CDR1 and CDR2: MNHEY and SVGAGI. V shed 6 bases and J shed 3 bases, with 17 bases lying between them. CDR3 length equals 15 residues. This chain's CDR3 is CASSSQVNVKETQYF. CDR3 DNA sequence: TGTGCCAGCAGCTCCCAAGTTAATGTCAAAGAGACCCAGTACTTC.

The chain joins TRBV27 to TRBJ1-2, with a weak D call TRBD1 (5 bases). The CDR3 loop spans 15 amino acids. V lost 6 bases and J lost 0, with 14 bases in between. Germline CDR1 is MNHEY and CDR2 is SMNVEV (reference sequence). The CDR3 region has the DNA TGTGCCAGCAGGGAGGGGATGAACCCTAACTATGGCTACACCTTC. Its protein is CASREGMNPNYGYTF.

CDR3 amino acids: CASSSTSGGRDTQYF. In nucleotides, the CDR3 is TGTGCCAGCAGCTCTACTAGCGGGGGCCGGGATACGCAGTATTTT. The chain carries TRBV7-9 and TRBJ2-3; 11 positions agree with TRBD2. The CDR3 contains 15 residues. Per the germline V gene, CDR1 is SEHNR and CDR2 is FQNEAQ (reference sequence). Losses at the gene ends were 4 bases for V and 6 bases for J; bases not matched to a gene: 6.

This chain connects TRBV19 to TRBJ1-1; D may be TRBD1 (5 bases). This CDR3 spans 13 amino acids. CDR1 is LNHDA, CDR2 SQIVND, per germline (reference sequence). V shed 2 bases and J shed 6 bases, with 10 bases lying between them. The CDR3 DNA follows: TGTGCCAGTAGTATAAGGCAGGGCTCTGAAGCTTTCTTT. Protein: CASSIRQGSEAFF. The variable domain in full, with the rest retrieved from reference TRBV19 and TRBJ1-1, is DGGITQSPKYLFRKEGQNVTLSCEQNLNHDAMYWYRQDPGQGLRLIYYSQIVNDFQKGDIAEGYSVSREKKESFPLTVTSAQKNPTAFYLCASSIRQGSEAFFGQGTRLTVV.

The rearrangement joins TRBV27 to TRBJ1-1; tentative D call: TRBD1 (5 bases). There are 14 residues in the CDR3. Germline-derived CDR1 and CDR2 are MNHEY and SMNVEV (reference sequence). V dropped 6 bases and J dropped 4 bases, with 15 bases sitting between them. The CDR3 nucleotides are TGTGCCAGCAGCGCCGGTATGAGGGGCACTGAAGCTTTCTTT. This sequence encodes CASSAGMRGTEAFF.

The chain uses TRBV20-1 and TRBJ1-1; D is unclear. The germline V and J ends were trimmed by 2 bases and 4 bases, with 2 bases remaining between them. Germline V gene data show CDR1 as DFQATT and CDR2 as SNEGSKA (reference sequence). The CDR3 spans 10 residues. Here the CDR3 reads CSARITEAFF. The CDR3, as DNA: TGCAGTGCTAGAATCACTGAAGCTTTCTTT.

The chain combines TRBV27 with TRBJ2-3; D is undetermined. Germline V gene sequence: CDR1 MNHEY, CDR2 SMNVEV (reference sequence). The length of the CDR3 is 14 residues. Trimming took off 6 bases at V and 0 bases at J, with 10 bases between the two ends. CDR3 sequence reads: CASSSSLSTDTQYF. CDR3 DNA: TGTGCCAGCAGCTCCTCTTTAAGCACAGATACGCAGTATTTT.

This clone appeared once. This chain uses TRBV7-2 with TRBJ2-3; 8 bases are a match to TRBD2. This CDR3 has 15 amino acids. Germline CDR1 is SGHTA and CDR2 is FQGNSA. Trimming removed 2 bases from V and 1 base from J; junction bases left unmatched: 2. CDR3 DNA sequence: TGTGCCAGCAGCTTATGGCGGGGGGGCACAGATACGCAGTATTTT. This sequence encodes CASSLWRGGTDTQYF.

The chain has TRBV29-1 and TRBJ1-1, with 10 bases aligning to TRBD1. The germline gives CDR1 SQVTM, CDR2 ANQGSEA. The length of the CDR3 is 13 residues. V gave up 7 bases and J gave up 6 bases; unmatched junction bases: 8. The CDR3 region has the DNA TGCAGCGGACCGGACAGGGGGATCCCTGAAGCTTTCTTT. Translating gives CSGPDRGIPEAFF.

The chain couples TRBV18 to TRBJ2-5, with no clear D. The CDR3 length is 13 residues. Trimming removed 3 bases from V and 5 bases from J, with 10 bases in between. Germline values: CDR1 KGHSH, CDR2 LQKENI. The CDR3 region has the DNA TGTGCCAGCTCACCGTTCGCCCGTGAGACCCAGTACTTC. Its translation is CASSPFARETQYF. The full variable domain, with the rest looked up from reference TRBV18 and TRBJ2-5, is NAGVMQNPRHLVRRRGQEARLRCSPMKGHSHVYWYRQLPEEGLKFMVYLQKENIIDESGMPKERFSAEFPKEGPSILRIQQVVRGDSAAYFCASSPFARETQYFGPGTRLLVL.

This rearrangement joins TRBV7-9 to TRBJ2-7; D possibly uses TRBD1 or TRBD2 (5 bases each). V lost 1 base, J lost 0 bases, and 13 bases lay in between. This CDR3 contains 16 residues. Germline V gene data show CDR1 as SEHNR and CDR2 as FQNEAQ (reference sequence). CDR3 sequence: CASSLGSGGNSYEQYF. The CDR3, as DNA: TGTGCCAGCAGCTTAGGCTCTGGGGGAAACTCCTACGAGCAGTACTTC.

This clone was observed a single time. The chain is built from TRBV19 and TRBJ2-1; D is uncertain. The CDR3 is 15 residues long. V was clipped by 1 base and J by 1 base, with 8 bases between them. Germline V gene data show CDR1 as LNHDA and CDR2 as SQIVND (reference sequence). The CDR3 bases are TGTGCCAGTAGTATAGGTGGTACGTCCTACAATGAGCAGTTCTTC. It is translated as CASSIGGTSYNEQFF.

The V and J genes are TRBV29-1 and TRBJ2-3; D gene ambiguous. Germline-derived CDR1 and CDR2 are SQVTM and ANQGSEA. V gave up 3 bases and J gave up 6 bases, with 7 bases separating them. The CDR3 has 11 amino acids. The CDR3 region is CSVDLVDTQYF. The CDR3 region has the DNA TGCAGCGTTGATTTGGTGGATACGCAGTATTTT.

V is TRBV30 and J is TRBJ1-4; D is ambiguous. CDR1 and CDR2 from the germline V gene are GTSNPN and SVGIG (reference sequence). Between the trimmed V and J ends, which lost 0 bases and 8 bases, there was a span of 10 bases. The CDR3 contains 13 residues. DNA of the CDR3: TGTGCCTGGAGTGTCCCCTGGCCAGAAAAACTGTTTTTT. This encodes CAWSVPWPEKLFF.

This sequence joins TRBV6-6 and TRBJ2-7; D ambiguous. The CDR3 totals 13 residues. The germline gives CDR1 MNHNY, CDR2 SVGAGI (reference sequence). V was pared by 3 bases and J by 2 bases, with 8 bases between. This CDR3 is CASSYSSAYEQYF. CDR3 nucleotide sequence: TGTGCCAGCAGTTATTCTTCGGCCTACGAGCAGTACTTC.

This rearrangement joins TRBV7-2 to TRBJ2-7, with D perhaps matching TRBD2 (6 bases). This CDR3 region has 14 residues. CDR1 is SGHTA, CDR2 FQGNSA, per germline. The V end lost 3 bases, the J end lost 3 bases, and 12 bases lay between the germline ends. For the CDR3, the DNA is TGTGCCAGCAGCTTCGGGGGTCCCCACTACGAGCAGTACTTC. It translates to CASSFGGPHYEQYF.

This clone was seen a handful of times. CDR3 protein: CASRGDGLNSPLHF. In nucleotides, the CDR3 is TGTGCCAGCAGGGGGGACGGGCTGAATTCACCCCTCCACTTT. The V and J genes are TRBV7-9 and TRBJ1-6; D may be TRBD1 (5 bases). This CDR3 is 14 amino acids long. Germline-derived CDR1 and CDR2 are SEHNR and FQNEAQ (reference sequence). V lost 6 bases, J lost 7 bases, and 13 bases lay in between.

V usage is TRBV7-9 and J usage is TRBJ2-3; D call uncertain. From germline, CDR1 is SEHNR and CDR2 FQNEAQ (reference sequence). V was shortened by 5 bases and J by 1 base, with 10 bases between the two germline ends. The CDR3 is 14 amino acids. CDR3 region: CASSHPSGTDTQYF. CDR3 bases: TGTGCCAGCAGCCACCCGTCGGGCACAGATACGCAGTATTTT.

This rearrangement joins TRBV19 to TRBJ1-5; 7 bases align to TRBD1. V lost 7 bases and J lost 3; bases outside the gene matches: 9. Germline values: CDR1 LNHDA, CDR2 SQIVND (reference sequence). The CDR3 is made up of 15 amino acids. CDR3 DNA: TGTGCCAGTACCCCGGGACAGAGTTTCAATCAGCCCCAGCATTTT. As protein: CASTPGQSFNQPQHF. Based on the CDR3 plus reference TRBV19 and TRBJ1-5, the full variable domain is DGGITQSPKYLFRKEGQNVTLSCEQNLNHDAMYWYRQDPGQGLRLIYYSQIVNDFQKGDIAEGYSVSREKKESFPLTVTSAQKNPTAFYLCASTPGQSFNQPQHFGDGTRLSIL.

The chain employs TRBV6-5 and TRBJ2-3; D is unresolved. Looked up from germline, CDR1 is MNHEY and CDR2 is SVGAGI. Trimming took 2 bases from V and 0 from J, leaving 9 bases between them. The CDR3 sequence is 15 residues long. The CDR3 sequence is CASSYTETSTDTQYF. CDR3 nucleotide sequence: TGTGCCAGCAGTTACACGGAGACTAGCACAGATACGCAGTATTTT.

This clone is a singleton in its sample. The chain links TRBV2 to TRBJ2-3; weak D call: TRBD1 (5 bases). The CDR3 loop spans 13 amino acids. The V end lost 6 bases, the J end lost 2 bases, and 9 bases lay between the germline ends. CDR1 is SNHLY, CDR2 FYNNEI, per germline. The CDR3 DNA is TGTGCCAGCAGCGTGGGGCCCACAGATACGCAGTATTTT. Translated: CASSVGPTDTQYF.